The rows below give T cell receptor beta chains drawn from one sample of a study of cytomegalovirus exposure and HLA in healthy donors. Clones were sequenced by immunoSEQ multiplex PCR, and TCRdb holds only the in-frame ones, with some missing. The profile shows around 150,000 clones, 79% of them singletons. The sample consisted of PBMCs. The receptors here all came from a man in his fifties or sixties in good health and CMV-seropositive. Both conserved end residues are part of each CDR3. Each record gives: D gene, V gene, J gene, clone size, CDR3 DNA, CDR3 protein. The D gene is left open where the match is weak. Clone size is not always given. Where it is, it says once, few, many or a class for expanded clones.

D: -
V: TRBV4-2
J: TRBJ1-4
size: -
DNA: TGTGCCAGCAGCCAATACTGGGGCACTAATGAAAAACTGTTTTTT
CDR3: CASSQYWGTNEKLFF

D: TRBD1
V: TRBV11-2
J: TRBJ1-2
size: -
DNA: TGTGCCAGCAGCTTCCCAGGGGGTATGGGCTATGGCTACACCTTC
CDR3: CASSFPGGMGYGYTF

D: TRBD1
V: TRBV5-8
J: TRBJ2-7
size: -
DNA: TGTGCCAGCAGCGTCCGGGACAGGGGGAGGGAGCAGTACTTC
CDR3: CASSVRDRGREQYF

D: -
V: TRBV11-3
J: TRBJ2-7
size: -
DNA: TGTGCCAGCAGCTTATCCGGGGACGAGCAGTACTTC
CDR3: CASSLSGDEQYF

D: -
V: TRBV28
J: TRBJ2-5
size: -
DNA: TGTGCCAGCAGCTCCCCTCCCACCACGGGAGTAGAGACCCAGTACTTC
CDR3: CASSSPPTTGVETQYF

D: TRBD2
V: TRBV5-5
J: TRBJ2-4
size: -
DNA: TGTGCCAGCAGCTTAGGGCAGACTAGCGAGTACTTC
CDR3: CASSLGQTSEYF

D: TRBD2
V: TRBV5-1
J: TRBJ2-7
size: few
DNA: TGCGCCAGCAGCTCCGGCCCCGGGGGGAACTACGAGCAGTACTTC
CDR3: CASSSGPGGNYEQYF

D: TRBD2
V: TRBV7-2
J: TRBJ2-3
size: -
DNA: TGTGCCAGCAGCTTAGGGGGACTAGAGGCAGATACGCAGTATTTT
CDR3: CASSLGGLEADTQYF

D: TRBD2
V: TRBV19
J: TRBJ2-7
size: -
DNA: TGTGCCAGTAGATTTAAGGCGGGAGGATCCTACGAGCAGTACTTC
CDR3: CASRFKAGGSYEQYF

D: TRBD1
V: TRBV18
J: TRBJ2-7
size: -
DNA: TGTGCCAGCTCACGAGAGACAGGGGGCTACGAGCAGTACTTC
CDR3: CASSRETGGYEQYF